Presented here are 4 T cell receptor beta chains from one specimen sequenced in a study of T cells after posttransplantation cyclophosphamide. The method was immunoSEQ multiplex PCR; TCRdb's version includes in-frame clones alone and lacks a portion of them. The table records 31,000 or so clones, more than 85% of them present only once. Cells defined as naive were viable CD3+CD4+ or CD3+CD8+ and CCR7+CD45RA+CD45RO-CD95-CD27+CD28+. The sample comprised naive CD4+ T cells sorted from blood. These receptors all come from a man aged 25-40 years in good health and a related stem cell transplant donor.

This clone was seen once. This sequence joins TRBV6-5 and TRBJ1-1, with D possibly being TRBD1 (5 bases). V was clipped by 5 bases and J by 8 bases, with 12 bases between them. The CDR3 loop spans 12 amino acids. In germline, CDR1 is MNHEY, CDR2 SVGAGI. The DNA of the CDR3 is TGTGCCAGCAGTCGCGGGGGGAGCGAAGCTTTCTTT. It is translated as CASSRGGSEAFF.

The chain links TRBV4-2 to TRBJ1-5; unclear D gene. Trimming stripped 0 bases from V and 6 bases from J, with 6 bases between. This CDR3 is 13 amino acids long. Germline CDR1 is LGHNA and CDR2 is YNFKEQ. CDR3 sequence reads: CASSQDRFQPQHF. The CDR3, as DNA: TGTGCCAGCAGCCAAGACCGTTTTCAGCCCCAGCATTTT.

The chain joins TRBV10-3 to TRBJ2-7; 11 positions match TRBD2. Germline lookup yields CDR1 ENHRY and CDR2 SYGVKD. CDR3 size: 16 residues. V gave up 6 bases and J gave up 5 bases; unmatched junction bases: 12. The CDR3 DNA reads TGTGCCATCAGAGGGGGGGTAGCGGGGGGGCGCGACGAGCAGTACTTC. Protein: CAIRGGVAGGRDEQYF.

In DNA form, the CDR3 reads TGTGCCACCAGCAGAAGAACACTAGCGGGGGCTACAGATACGCAGTATTTT. Its protein product is CATSRRTLAGATDTQYF. V usage is TRBV15 and J usage is TRBJ2-3; the match to TRBD2 covers 11 bases. V lost 2 bases to trimming and J lost 3 bases; unmatched junction nucleotides: 7. The CDR3 sequence is 17 residues long. Germline V gene data show CDR1 as LNHNV and CDR2 as YYDKDF (reference sequence).